The sequence of this T cell receptor (beta chain) was determined in a study of early T cells in non-severe SARS-CoV-2 infection. Unique molecular identifier tags were affixed to discrete cDNA molecules. From the 5' RACE reads, TCRdb called clonotypes with MiXCR, one entry per CDR3 protein. The data contain some 45,000 distinct CDR3 sequences, roughly 7.3% of them singletons. The germline V gene encodes CDR1 MDHEN and CDR2 SYDVKM. The CDR3 covers 16 residues. The V gene end was trimmed by 6 bases and the J gene end by 0 bases; junction bases not matched to a gene: 6. This clonotype was recorded a few times.

V and J are TRBV28 and TRBJ2-3; TRBD2 matches at 10 bases. The source material was whole blood. The receptor was isolated from an adult who was a healthcare worker with PCR-confirmed SARS-CoV-2 infection or an uninfected control (not recorded which). CDR3 coding DNA: TGTGCCAGCAGACAAGCGGGGGGGCCAAGCACAGATACGCAGTATTTT. Protein product: CASRQAGGPSTDTQYF. The full variable domain, completed using reference TRBV28 and TRBJ2-3, is DVKVTQSSRYLVKRTGEKVFLECVQDMDHENMFWYRQDPGLGLRLIYFSYDVKMKEKGDIPEGYSVSREKKERFSLILESASTNQTSMYLCASRQAGGPSTDTQYFGPGTRLTVL.